The entry below gives a single T cell receptor (beta chain) sequence along with its context. Its antigen is not identified. The data derive from a study of memory CD4+ T cells and cytomegalovirus serostatus. Study overall: This sample comes from healthy Belgian adults, 9 CMV seropositive, around 26 seronegative.

General study results and limits: About 40% of the roughly 160 known CMV-associated TCRbeta sequences appeared in CD4+ memory.

The CDR3 runs to 16 residues. Germline V gives CDR1 MDHEN, CDR2 SYDVKM. The J segment lost 1 base and the V segment lost 0 bases, leaving 6 bases of the junction unmatched. Sequenced by immunoSEQ multiplex PCR; TCRdb stores in-frame clones only, minus some. The data hold 52,000 or so clones, with 82% observed a single time. The sort gate was single viable CD3+CD4+CD8-CD45RO+ cells for memory CD4+ T cells. Donors' CMV status reflects serum IgG against pp150, pp28, p38, p52. The sequencing sample was made of memory CD4+ T cells from blood. This clonotype was obtained from an adult in good health and CMV-seronegative. V gene TRBV28 combines with J gene TRBJ2-7; 7 bases are shared with TRBD1. In DNA form, the CDR3 reads TGTGCCAGCAGTTTATGGGCACCGGGACAGTCCTACGAGCAGTACTTC. It translates to CASSLWAPGQSYEQYF.